Listed below are T cell receptor beta chains from one sample, sequenced in a study of OX40 agonist ivuxolimab in advanced cancers. The assay was immunoSEQ multiplex PCR, and TCRdb's table has in-frame clones only and misses some. This sample has about 60,000 clones, with 65% to 85% found just once. The source was CD4+ or CD8+ T cells sorted from blood, collected in a trial of the OX40 agonist ivuxolimab. The receptors were gathered from an adult with an advanced solid tumor such as melanoma, head and neck, liver or kidney cancer. The conserved cysteine and the conserved F or W are not part of the CDR3 here. The size field is filled for only some rows; it gives once, few, many or a size class.

abundance: .; v_gene: TRBV28; j_gene: TRBJ1-6; CDR3aa: ASSADSNSPLH
abundance: .; v_gene: TRBV6-5; j_gene: TRBJ2-3; CDR3aa: ASSFREGTDTQY
abundance: once; v_gene: TRBV27; j_gene: TRBJ1-2; CDR3aa: ASRPGTGINYGYT
abundance: .; v_gene: TRBV7-7; j_gene: TRBJ2-2; CDR3aa: APVSSNTGELF
abundance: once; v_gene: TRBV4-1; j_gene: TRBJ1-4; CDR3aa: ASSPRYSAANEKLF
abundance: .; v_gene: TRBV4-1; j_gene: TRBJ2-2; CDR3aa: ASSPGLNTGELF
abundance: .; v_gene: TRBV2; j_gene: TRBJ1-5; CDR3aa: ASSPGTANQPQH
abundance: .; v_gene: TRBV5-1; j_gene: TRBJ2-4; CDR3aa: ASSLEGDRGDIQY
abundance: .; v_gene: TRBV6-1; j_gene: TRBJ2-7; CDR3aa: ASSEEGNRKLSYEQY
abundance: .; v_gene: TRBV4-2; j_gene: TRBJ1-1; CDR3aa: ASSQERQGWTEAF
abundance: .; v_gene: TRBV19; j_gene: TRBJ2-1; CDR3aa: ASQRGAYNEQF
abundance: .; v_gene: TRBV30; j_gene: TRBJ2-7; CDR3aa: AWTHAGTASYEQY